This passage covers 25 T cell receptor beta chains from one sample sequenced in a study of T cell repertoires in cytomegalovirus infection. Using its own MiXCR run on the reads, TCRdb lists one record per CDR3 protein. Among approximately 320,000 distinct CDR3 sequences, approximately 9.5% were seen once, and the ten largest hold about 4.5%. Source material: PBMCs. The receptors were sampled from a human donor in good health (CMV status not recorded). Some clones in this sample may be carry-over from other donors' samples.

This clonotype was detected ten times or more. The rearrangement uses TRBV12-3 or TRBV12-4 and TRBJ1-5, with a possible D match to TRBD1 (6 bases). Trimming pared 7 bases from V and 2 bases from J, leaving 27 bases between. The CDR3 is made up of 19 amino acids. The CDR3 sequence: CASTTTIGGGVGGNQPQHF. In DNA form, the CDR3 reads TGTGCCAGCACCACCACGATAGGGGGAGGGGTTGGGGGCAATCAGCCCCAGCATTTT.

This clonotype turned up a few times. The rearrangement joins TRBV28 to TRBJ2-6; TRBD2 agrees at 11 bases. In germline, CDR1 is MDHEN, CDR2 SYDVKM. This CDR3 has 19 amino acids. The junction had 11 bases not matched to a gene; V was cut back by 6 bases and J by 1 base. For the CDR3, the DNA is TGTGCCAGCAGCCAACTTATAGCGGGAGGGCCGTCTGGGGCCAACGTCCTGACTTTC. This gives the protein CASSQLIAGGPSGANVLTF.

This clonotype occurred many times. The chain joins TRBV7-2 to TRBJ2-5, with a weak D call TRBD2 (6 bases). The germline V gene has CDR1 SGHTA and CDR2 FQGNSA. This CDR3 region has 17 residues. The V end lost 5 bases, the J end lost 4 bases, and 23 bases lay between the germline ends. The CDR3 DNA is TGTGCCAGCAGCCCCTTGAAAGTAGCGGTGGGAGGAGAGACCCAGTACTTC. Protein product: CASSPLKVAVGGETQYF.

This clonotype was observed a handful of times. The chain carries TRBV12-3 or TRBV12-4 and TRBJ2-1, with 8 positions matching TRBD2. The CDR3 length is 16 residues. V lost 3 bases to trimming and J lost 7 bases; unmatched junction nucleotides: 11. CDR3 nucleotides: TGTGCCAGCAGTTTTGTCGGGAGGGCCGGGGGGAATGAGCAGTTCTTC. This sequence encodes CASSFVGRAGGNEQFF.

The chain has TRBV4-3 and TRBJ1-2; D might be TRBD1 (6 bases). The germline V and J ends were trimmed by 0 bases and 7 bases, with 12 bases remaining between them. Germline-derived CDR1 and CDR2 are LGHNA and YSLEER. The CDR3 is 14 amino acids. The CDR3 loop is CASSQEPGVGGYTF. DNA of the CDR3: TGCGCCAGCAGCCAAGAACCAGGGGTGGGTGGCTACACCTTC.

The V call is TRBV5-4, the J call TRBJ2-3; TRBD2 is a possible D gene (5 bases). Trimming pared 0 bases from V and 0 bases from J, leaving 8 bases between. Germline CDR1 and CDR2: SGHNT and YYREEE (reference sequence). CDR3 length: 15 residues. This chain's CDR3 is CASSLVATSTDTQYF. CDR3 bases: TGTGCCAGCAGCTTGGTAGCGACTAGCACAGATACGCAGTATTTT. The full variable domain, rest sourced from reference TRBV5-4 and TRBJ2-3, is ETGVTQSPTHLIKTRGQQVTLRCSSQSGHNTVSWYQQALGQGPQFIFQYYREEENGRGNFPPRFSGLQFPNYSSELNVNALELDDSALYLCASSLVATSTDTQYFGPGTRLTVL.

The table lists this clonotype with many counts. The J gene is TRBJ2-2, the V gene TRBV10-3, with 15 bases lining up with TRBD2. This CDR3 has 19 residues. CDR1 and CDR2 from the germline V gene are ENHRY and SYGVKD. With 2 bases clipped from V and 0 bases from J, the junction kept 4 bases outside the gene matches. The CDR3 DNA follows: TGTGCCATCAGTGAGAAGGGACTAGCGGGGGGTACGAACACCGGGGAGCTGTTTTTT. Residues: CAISEKGLAGGTNTGELFF.

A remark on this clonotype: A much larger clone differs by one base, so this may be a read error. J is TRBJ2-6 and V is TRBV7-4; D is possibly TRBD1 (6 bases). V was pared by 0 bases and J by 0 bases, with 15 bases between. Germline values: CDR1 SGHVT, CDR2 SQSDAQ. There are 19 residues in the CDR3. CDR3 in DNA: TGTGCCAGCAGCTTAGCGCATAGGACAGCGAGCTCTGGGGCCAACGTCCTGACTTTC. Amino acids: CASSLAHRTASSGANVLTF.

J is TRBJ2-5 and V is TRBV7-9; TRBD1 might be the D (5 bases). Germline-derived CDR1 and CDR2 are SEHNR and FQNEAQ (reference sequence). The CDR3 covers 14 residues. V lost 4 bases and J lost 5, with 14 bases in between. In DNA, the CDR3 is TGTGCCAGCAGCTCACGGCAGGGCCGGGAGACCCAGTACTTC. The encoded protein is CASSSRQGRETQYF.

This CDR3 is CSAEGREGGYNEQFF. The CDR3 coding sequence is TGCAGCGCCGAGGGGCGGGAGGGAGGATACAATGAGCAGTTCTTC. The J gene is TRBJ2-1, the V gene TRBV29-1, with 9 bases lining up with TRBD2. CDR3 length: 15 amino acids. The V gene's germline CDR1 is SQVTM and CDR2 ANQGSEA. V lost 7 bases to trimming and J lost 4 bases; unmatched junction nucleotides: 11.

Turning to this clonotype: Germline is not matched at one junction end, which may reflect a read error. CDR3 residues: CPSSLLPNTEAFF. DNA of the CDR3: TGTCCCAGCAGCTTATTGCCGAACACTGAAGCTTTCTTT. The chain joins TRBV7-3 to TRBJ1-1; D not certain. The CDR3 is 13 residues long. Looked up from germline, CDR1 is SGHTA and CDR2 is FQGTGA.

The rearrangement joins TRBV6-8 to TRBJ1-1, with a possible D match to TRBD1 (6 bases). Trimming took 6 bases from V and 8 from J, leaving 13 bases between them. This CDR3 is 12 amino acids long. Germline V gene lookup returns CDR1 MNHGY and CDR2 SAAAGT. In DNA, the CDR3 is TGTGCCAGCAGGCAGGGGCAAATAGAAGCTTTCTTT. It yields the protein CASRQGQIEAFF.

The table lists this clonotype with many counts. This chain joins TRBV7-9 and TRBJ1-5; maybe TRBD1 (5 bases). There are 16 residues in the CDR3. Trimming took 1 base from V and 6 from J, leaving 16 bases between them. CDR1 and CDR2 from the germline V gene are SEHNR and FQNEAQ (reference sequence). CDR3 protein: CASSLGAGRGRQPQHF. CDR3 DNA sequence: TGTGCCAGCAGCTTAGGTGCGGGGCGCGGACGTCAGCCCCAGCATTTT.

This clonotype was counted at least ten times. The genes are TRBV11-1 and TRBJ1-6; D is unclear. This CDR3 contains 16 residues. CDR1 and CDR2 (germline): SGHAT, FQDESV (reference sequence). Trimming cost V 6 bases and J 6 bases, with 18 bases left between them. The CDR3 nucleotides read TGTGCCAGCAGACCCGCCGAGGGCGGATCTAATTCACCCCTCCACTTT. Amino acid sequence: CASRPAEGGSNSPLHF. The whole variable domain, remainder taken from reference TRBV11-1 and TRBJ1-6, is EAEVAQSPRYKITEKSQAVAFWCDPISGHATLYWYRQILGQGPELLVQFQDESVVDDSQLPKDRFSAERLKGVDSTLKIQPAELGDSAMYLCASRPAEGGSNSPLHFGNGTRLTVT.

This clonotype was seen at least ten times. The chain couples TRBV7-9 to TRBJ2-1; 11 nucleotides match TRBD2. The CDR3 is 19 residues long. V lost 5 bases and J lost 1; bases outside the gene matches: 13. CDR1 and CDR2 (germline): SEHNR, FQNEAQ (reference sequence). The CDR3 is CASSPGASGGPGSYNEQFF. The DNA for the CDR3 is TGTGCCAGCAGCCCCGGGGCTAGCGGGGGGCCAGGGTCCTACAATGAGCAGTTCTTC.

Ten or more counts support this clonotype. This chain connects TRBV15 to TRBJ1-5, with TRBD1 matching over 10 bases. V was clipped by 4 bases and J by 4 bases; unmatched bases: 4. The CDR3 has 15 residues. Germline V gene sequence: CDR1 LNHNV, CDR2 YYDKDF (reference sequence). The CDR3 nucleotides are TGTGCCACCAGCAAGAGACAGGGGGCGAATCAGCCCCAGCATTTT. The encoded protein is CATSKRQGANQPQHF.

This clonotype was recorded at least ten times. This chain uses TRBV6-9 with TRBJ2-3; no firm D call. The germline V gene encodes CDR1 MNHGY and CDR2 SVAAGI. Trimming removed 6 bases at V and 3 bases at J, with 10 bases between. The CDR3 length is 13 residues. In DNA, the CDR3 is TGTGCCAGCAGCCCCCTTTTGACAGATACGCAGTATTTT. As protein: CASSPLLTDTQYF.

In nucleotides, the CDR3 is TGTGCCACCAGCAGTCCCCAAGGCACAGATACGCAGTATTTT. Residues: CATSSPQGTDTQYF. The chain links TRBV15 to TRBJ2-3; no firm D call. The germline V gene has CDR1 LNHNV and CDR2 YYDKDF (reference sequence). The CDR3 has 14 amino acids. V lost 3 bases to trimming and J lost 1 base, with 8 bases between them.

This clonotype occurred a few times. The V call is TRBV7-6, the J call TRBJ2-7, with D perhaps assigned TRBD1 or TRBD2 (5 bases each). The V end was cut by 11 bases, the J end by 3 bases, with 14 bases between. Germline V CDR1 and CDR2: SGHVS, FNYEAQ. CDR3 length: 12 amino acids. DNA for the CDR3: TGTGCCGGATCGGGGCAGGGCTACGAGCAGTACTTC. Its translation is CAGSGQGYEQYF.

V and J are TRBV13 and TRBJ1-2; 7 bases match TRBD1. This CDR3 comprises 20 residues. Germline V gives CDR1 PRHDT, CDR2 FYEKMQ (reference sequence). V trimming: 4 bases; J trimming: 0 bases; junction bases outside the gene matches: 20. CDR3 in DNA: TGTGCCAGCAGCTCGCCGACCGCGTCTGGACAGGAGTTATCTAACTATGGCTACACCTTC. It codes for CASSSPTASGQELSNYGYTF.

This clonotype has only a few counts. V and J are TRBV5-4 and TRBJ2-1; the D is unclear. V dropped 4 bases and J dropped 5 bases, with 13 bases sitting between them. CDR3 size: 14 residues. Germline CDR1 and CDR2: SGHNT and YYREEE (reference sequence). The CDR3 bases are TGTGCCAGCAGCCTAAACGAAGCTAACAATGAGCAGTTCTTC. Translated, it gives CASSLNEANNEQFF.

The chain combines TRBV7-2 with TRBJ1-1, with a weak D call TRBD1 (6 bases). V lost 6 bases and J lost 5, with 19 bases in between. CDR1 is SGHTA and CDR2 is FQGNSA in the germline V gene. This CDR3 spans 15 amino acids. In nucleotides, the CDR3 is TGTGCCAGCAGTACTATGAGTCAGGGGATAACTGAAGCTTTCTTT. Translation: CASSTMSQGITEAFF.

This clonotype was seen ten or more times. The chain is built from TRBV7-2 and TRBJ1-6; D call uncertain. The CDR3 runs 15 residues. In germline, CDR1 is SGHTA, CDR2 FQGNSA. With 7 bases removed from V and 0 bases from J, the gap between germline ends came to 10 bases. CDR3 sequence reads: CASIGSSSYNSPLHF. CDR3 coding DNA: TGTGCCAGCATAGGATCGAGCTCCTATAATTCACCCCTCCACTTT.

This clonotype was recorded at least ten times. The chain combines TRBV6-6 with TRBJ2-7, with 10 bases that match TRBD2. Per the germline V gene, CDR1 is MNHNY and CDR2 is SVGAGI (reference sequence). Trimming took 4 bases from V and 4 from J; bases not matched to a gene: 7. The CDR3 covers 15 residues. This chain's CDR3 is CASSSPGLANYEQYF. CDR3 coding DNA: TGTGCCAGCAGTTCGCCGGGACTAGCGAATTACGAGCAGTACTTC.

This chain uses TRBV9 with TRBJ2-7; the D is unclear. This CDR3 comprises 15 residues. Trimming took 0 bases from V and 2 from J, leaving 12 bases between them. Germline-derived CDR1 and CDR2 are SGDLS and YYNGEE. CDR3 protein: CASSVAVGPPYEQYF. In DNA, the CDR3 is TGTGCCAGCAGCGTAGCTGTAGGGCCACCCTACGAGCAGTACTTC.